A single sample is the source of the 14 T cell receptor beta chains below, sequenced in a study of T cell repertoires in cytomegalovirus infection. TCRdb independently ran MiXCR on the reads; one entry per CDR3 protein. This table has 90,000 to 120,000 distinct CDR3 sequences, 20% to 30% appearing once. Input material: CD8+ T cells from PBMCs. Receptors originate from a human donor in good health (CMV status not recorded). Some clones in this sample may be carry-over from other donors' samples.

This clonotype was seen just once. Sequence at one end of the junction differs from germline and may be a read error. The chain recombines TRBV19 with TRBJ2-1; 8 nucleotides match TRBD2. This CDR3 is built from 15 residues. Germline V gene sequence: CDR1 LNHDA, CDR2 SQIVND (reference sequence). CDR3 in amino acids: CVSSPTSGSYNEQFF. For the CDR3, the DNA is TGTGTCAGTAGCCCAACTAGCGGCTCCTACAATGAGCAGTTCTTC.

This clonotype was detected many times. This chain uses TRBV7-9 with TRBJ2-1; a weak D match, TRBD1 (6 bases). The CDR3 totals 15 residues. Looked up from germline, CDR1 is SEHNR and CDR2 is FQNEAQ (reference sequence). Between the trimmed V and J ends, which lost 6 bases and 3 bases, there was a span of 15 bases. The CDR3 sequence is CASRGRDNFYNEQFF. The CDR3 DNA reads TGTGCCAGCAGAGGCAGGGACAATTTCTACAATGAGCAGTTCTTC.

The table lists this clonotype with a count of one. The rearrangement joins TRBV29-1 to TRBJ2-2, with D unclear. The germline V gene has CDR1 SQVTM and CDR2 ANQGSEA. Trimming pared 4 bases from V and 0 bases from J, leaving 15 bases between. This CDR3 spans 16 amino acids. CDR3: CSVVLSDLANTGELFF. Written as DNA, the CDR3 is TGCAGCGTTGTATTGTCGGACCTGGCGAACACCGGGGAGCTGTTTTTT.

V is TRBV20-1 and J is TRBJ2-7; 11 nucleotides match TRBD2. This CDR3 has 13 residues. The V gene's germline CDR1 is DFQATT and CDR2 SNEGSKA (reference sequence). V shed 6 bases and J 5 bases; nucleotides not matched to a gene: 6. The CDR3 loop is CSAAGLAVHEQYF. In DNA, the CDR3 is TGCAGTGCAGCGGGACTAGCGGTTCACGAGCAGTACTTC.

This clonotype was counted a few times. This chain links TRBV11-2 with TRBJ2-7; D possibly uses TRBD1 or TRBD2 (5 bases each). Germline CDR1 is SGHAT and CDR2 is FQNNGV. Trimming removed 8 bases at V and 3 bases at J, with 11 bases between. The CDR3 has 12 residues. The CDR3 reads CASGGRGYEQYF. Written as DNA, the CDR3 is TGTGCCAGCGGAGGTAGGGGCTACGAGCAGTACTTC.

The chain recombines TRBV20-1 with TRBJ2-4; TRBD1 might be the D (6 bases). Germline loops: CDR1 DFQATT, CDR2 SNEGSKA (reference sequence). The V end was cut by 5 bases, the J end by 0 bases, with 14 bases between. The CDR3 runs 15 residues. The CDR3 loop reads CSAFGQFLAKNIQYF. The CDR3 DNA sequence: TGCAGTGCTTTTGGACAGTTTCTAGCCAAAAACATTCAGTACTTC.

The sample holds a few counts of this clonotype. V is TRBV28 and J is TRBJ2-7; D may be TRBD2 (5 bases). V dropped 2 bases and J dropped 3 bases, with 11 bases sitting between them. This CDR3 contains 14 residues. In germline, CDR1 is MDHEN, CDR2 SYDVKM. The CDR3 nucleotides read TGTGCCAGCAGTTTACGGGGTTACGACTACGAGCAGTACTTC. Translating gives CASSLRGYDYEQYF.

This clonotype was detected ten times or more. The CDR3 spells CASSLGGGTSYNEQFF. Written as DNA, the CDR3 is TGTGCCAGCAGCTTAGGCGGGGGGACCTCCTACAATGAGCAGTTCTTC. The V gene is TRBV11-3, the J gene TRBJ2-1; 8 positions agree with TRBD2. Germline V gives CDR1 SGHNT, CDR2 YENEEA. The V segment lost 1 base and the J segment 0 bases; nucleotides outside the gene matches: 2. The CDR3 totals 16 residues.

In its sample, this clonotype was seen a few times. The rearrangement uses TRBV12-3 or TRBV12-4 and TRBJ2-7, with TRBD1 matching 8 bases. This CDR3 region has 15 residues. V lost 6 bases and J lost 2; bases outside the gene matches: 9. CDR3 amino acids: CASRDQGQAPYEQYF. The CDR3 nucleotides are TGTGCCAGCAGGGACCAGGGACAGGCCCCCTACGAGCAGTACTTC.

The V call is TRBV6-2 or TRBV6-3, the J call TRBJ1-1, with a possible D match to TRBD1 (6 bases). V was clipped by 6 bases and J by 6 bases, with 14 bases between them. Looked up from germline, CDR1 is MNHEY and CDR2 is SVGEGT. There are 13 residues in the CDR3. CDR3 nucleotide sequence: TGTGCCAGCAGCCAAACAGGGATTGCTGAAGCTTTCTTT. Amino acids: CASSQTGIAEAFF.

The rearrangement joins TRBV12-3 or TRBV12-4 to TRBJ1-4, with TRBD1 as a possible D gene (5 bases). Trimming removed 8 bases from V and 8 bases from J, with 15 bases in between. The CDR3 covers 13 residues. The CDR3 region is CASEDGGEEKLFF. CDR3 sequence (DNA): TGTGCCAGCGAAGACGGAGGGGAGGAAAAACTGTTTTTT.

This clonotype appeared a few times. This chain uses TRBV12-3 or TRBV12-4 with TRBJ2-1; 7 bases map to TRBD1. V gave up 5 bases and J gave up 8 bases; unmatched junction bases: 3. This CDR3 region has 12 residues. This chain's CDR3 is CASSPQGDEQFF. DNA for the CDR3: TGTGCCAGCAGTCCGCAGGGGGATGAGCAGTTCTTC.

The V call is TRBV6-4, the J call TRBJ2-3; 8 bases are shared with TRBD2. Unmatched junction bases numbered 7, after V lost 2 bases and J lost 6 bases. CDR1 and CDR2 (germline): MRHNA, SNTAGT. The CDR3 is 15 residues long. The DNA of the CDR3 is TGTGCCAGCAGTGACGAGTCTAGCGGGCGGGATACGCAGTATTTT. Its protein is CASSDESSGRDTQYF.

The J gene is TRBJ1-6, the V gene TRBV7-9, with 7 positions matching TRBD1. The CDR3 covers 16 residues. CDR1 and CDR2 (germline): SEHNR, FQNEAQ (reference sequence). With 5 bases clipped from V and 7 bases from J, the junction kept 11 bases outside the gene matches. The CDR3 sequence: CASSPPTWDRNSPLHF. The DNA of the CDR3 is TGTGCCAGCAGCCCCCCCACTTGGGACAGAAATTCACCCCTCCACTTT.